A single sample is the source of the 29 T cell receptor beta chains below, sequenced in a study of T cells in Graves' hyperthyroidism and ophthalmopathy. The source material, RNA transcripts, was used to amplify TCR beta CDR3 regions. An initial round of RT-PCR targeting the TCR CDR3 relied on the HTBI primer set. TCRdb processed the multiplex PCR reads anew with MiXCR; each CDR3 protein has one entry. The top ten clones hold roughly an eighth of a sample with approximately 430,000 distinct CDR3 sequences, approximately 14% of them seen once. Specimen: blood. These receptor sequences come from a woman aged 18-29 years with Graves' hyperthyroidism.

This clonotype showed up many times. DNA of the CDR3: TGTGCCAGCAGCCTAATGGCAATAAATGAGCAGTTCTTC. It yields the protein CASSLMAINEQFF. The V call is TRBV12-3 or TRBV12-4, the J call TRBJ2-1; D remains unclear. The V and J ends lost 6 bases and 7 bases respectively, with 13 bases between them. The CDR3 spans 13 residues.

This clonotype turned up a few times. The J gene is TRBJ2-1, the V gene TRBV7-3; 9 bases agree with TRBD1. Losses at the gene ends were 3 bases for V and 5 bases for J; bases not matched to a gene: 5. There are 15 residues in the CDR3. Germline V gene lookup returns CDR1 SGHTA and CDR2 FQGTGA. This CDR3 is CASSFGTGSHNEQFF. Here the CDR3 DNA reads TGTGCCAGCAGCTTTGGGACAGGGTCCCACAATGAGCAGTTCTTC.

Ten or more counts support this clonotype. This chain links TRBV7-3 with TRBJ2-1, with a weak D call TRBD2 (5 bases). Trimming took 1 base from V and 6 from J, leaving 13 bases between them. CDR3 length: 15 amino acids. The germline CDR1 and CDR2 sequences are SGHTA and FQGTGA. The CDR3 loop is CASSLMAGTPNEQFF. CDR3 DNA sequence: TGTGCCAGCAGCTTAATGGCGGGCACCCCCAATGAGCAGTTCTTC. The variable domain in full, with the rest retrieved from reference TRBV7-3 and TRBJ2-1, is GAGVSQTPSNKVTEKGKYVELRCDPISGHTALYWYRQSLGQGPEFLIYFQGTGAADDSGLPNDRFFAVRPEGSVSTLKIQRTERGDSAVYLCASSLMAGTPNEQFFGPGTRLTVL.

This chain joins TRBV6-1 and TRBJ2-7, with TRBD2 matching over 7 bases. V was clipped by 5 bases and J by 8 bases; unmatched bases: 24. The CDR3 is 18 amino acids. CDR1 and CDR2 from the germline V gene are MNHNS and SASEGT. The CDR3: CASSPSNSGGPLSFQQYF. The CDR3, as DNA: TGTGCCAGCAGTCCATCCAACTCGGGAGGCCCCCTGTCTTTCCAGCAGTACTTC.

The chain recombines TRBV2 with TRBJ1-5; tentative D call: TRBD1 (5 bases). This CDR3 is 11 amino acids long. Germline CDR1 and CDR2: SNHLY and FYNNEI. V gave up 1 base and J gave up 12 bases, with 7 bases separating them. Here the CDR3 reads CASSEGQGQHF. In nucleotides, the CDR3 is TGTGCCAGCAGTGAAGGGCAGGGCCAGCATTTT. Full variable domain (missing parts from reference TRBV2 and TRBJ1-5): EPEVTQTPSHQVTQMGQEVILRCVPISNHLYFYWYRQILGQKVEFLVSFYNNEISEKSEIFDDQFSVERPDGSNFTLKIRSTKLEDSAMYFCASSEGQGQHFGDGTRLSIL.

This sequence joins TRBV29-1 and TRBJ2-7; a weak D match, TRBD2 (7 bases). The CDR3 has 14 residues. V was clipped by 4 bases and J by 0 bases, with 13 bases between them. Looked up from germline, CDR1 is SQVTM and CDR2 is ANQGSEA. This chain's CDR3 is CSVGKGGTSYEQYF. The CDR3 coding sequence is TGCAGCGTTGGAAAGGGGGGGACCTCCTACGAGCAGTACTTC.

This clonotype was observed a few times. The rearrangement uses TRBV18 and TRBJ2-7, with TRBD2 identical over 12 bases. CDR1 is KGHSH, CDR2 LQKENI, per germline. This CDR3 region has 17 residues. V was clipped by 2 bases and J by 2 bases; unmatched bases: 7. CDR3 sequence (DNA): TGTGCCAGCTCACCAAAGACTAGCGGGGGAAATGCCTACGAGCAGTACTTC. It encodes CASSPKTSGGNAYEQYF.

This clonotype showed up many times. The rearrangement joins TRBV29-1 to TRBJ2-7; TRBD1 or TRBD2 may be the D gene (6 bases each). CDR3 size: 10 residues. The germline V gene encodes CDR1 SQVTM and CDR2 ANQGSEA. CDR3 sequence reads: CPKTGAEQYF. The CDR3 DNA follows: TGCCCCAAGACGGGGGCCGAGCAGTACTTC.

Written as DNA, the CDR3 is TGTGCCAGCAGCTTACAGGGTAGCTCGAATGAGCAGTTCTTC. This translates into CASSLQGSSNEQFF. The J gene is TRBJ2-1, the V gene TRBV7-6; D is perhaps TRBD1 (5 bases). Between the trimmed V and J ends, which lost 2 bases and 7 bases, there was a span of 12 bases. In germline, CDR1 is SGHVS, CDR2 FNYEAQ. The CDR3 extends over 14 amino acids.

This clonotype was detected ten times or more. V is TRBV19 and J is TRBJ2-1, with 11 bases identical to TRBD2. The CDR3 has 15 amino acids. Germline-derived CDR1 and CDR2 are LNHDA and SQIVND (reference sequence). The ends lost 3 bases at V and 5 bases at J; junction bases unmatched: 3. CDR3 amino acids: CASSILTSGDNEQFF. The CDR3 DNA follows: TGTGCCAGTAGTATCCTGACTAGCGGGGACAATGAGCAGTTCTTC.

The table lists this clonotype with a few counts. CDR3 DNA sequence: TGTGCCAGTGCCAGCGGCTCCTACAATGAGCAGTTCTTC. It codes for CASASGSYNEQFF. V gene TRBV19 combines with J gene TRBJ2-1; D perhaps matches TRBD2 (5 bases). Trimming removed 8 bases at V and 0 bases at J, with 8 bases between. Germline V gene data show CDR1 as LNHDA and CDR2 as SQIVND (reference sequence). This CDR3 has 13 residues. Together with reference TRBV19 and TRBJ2-1, the CDR3 gives the full variable domain: DGGITQSPKYLFRKEGQNVTLSCEQNLNHDAMYWYRQDPGQGLRLIYYSQIVNDFQKGDIAEGYSVSREKKESFPLTVTSAQKNPTAFYLCASASGSYNEQFFGPGTRLTVL.

The sample holds a few counts of this clonotype. The chain links TRBV28 to TRBJ2-3; the D is unclear. Per the germline V gene, CDR1 is MDHEN and CDR2 is SYDVKM. The ends were cut back, 1 base at V and 7 bases at J, with 3 bases in the middle. The length of the CDR3 is 11 residues. CDR3 nucleotides: TGTGCCAGCAGTTTATATTATACGCAGTATTTT. It encodes CASSLYYTQYF.

This clonotype was counted only a few times. This chain links TRBV6-5 with TRBJ2-1; the D is unclear. In germline, CDR1 is MNHEY, CDR2 SVGAGI. The length of the CDR3 is 15 residues. V lost 0 bases and J lost 7, with 13 bases in between. CDR3 amino acids: CASSYSRDPRNEQFF. DNA for the CDR3: TGTGCCAGCAGTTACTCGCGAGACCCTAGGAATGAGCAGTTCTTC.

The chain recombines TRBV9 with TRBJ2-1, with 14 bases identical to TRBD2. This CDR3 spans 18 amino acids. V shed 2 bases, J shed 0 bases, and the junction held 4 bases outside the gene matches. Germline values: CDR1 SGDLS, CDR2 YYNGEE. CDR3 sequence reads: CASSVSGTSGGSYNEQFF. The CDR3, as DNA: TGTGCCAGCAGCGTTTCCGGGACTAGCGGGGGCTCCTACAATGAGCAGTTCTTC.

This clonotype was observed at least ten times. The chain has TRBV12-3 or TRBV12-4 and TRBJ1-2; no clear D. The CDR3 extends over 12 amino acids. The V end was cut by 4 bases, the J end by 3 bases, with 6 bases between. The CDR3 sequence: CASSSPDYGYTF. CDR3 DNA sequence: TGTGCCAGCAGTTCACCCGACTATGGCTACACCTTC.

V is TRBV6-4 and J is TRBJ2-1, with D tentatively TRBD1 (6 bases). This CDR3 region has 16 residues. Germline V CDR1 and CDR2: MRHNA, SNTAGT. Trimming pared 3 bases from V and 2 bases from J, leaving 14 bases between. CDR3 amino acids: CASSEGTGNAYNEQFF. The CDR3 region has the DNA TGTGCCAGCAGTGAGGGCACAGGGAATGCCTACAATGAGCAGTTCTTC.

At least ten counts were recorded for this clonotype. This sequence joins TRBV12-3 or TRBV12-4 and TRBJ1-5; no firm D call. The length of the CDR3 is 14 residues. V was clipped by 3 bases and J by 3 bases, with 9 bases between them. In DNA, the CDR3 is TGTGCCAGCAGTTTTGGCCGGATCAATCAGCCCCAGCATTTT. This encodes CASSFGRINQPQHF.

This clonotype occurred many times. The V and J genes are TRBV12-3 or TRBV12-4 and TRBJ2-5; 8 positions match TRBD1. CDR3 length: 12 amino acids. Losses at the gene ends were 8 bases for V and 4 bases for J; bases not matched to a gene: 3. The CDR3 DNA reads as TGTGCCAGCCGTGACAGGGGAGAGACCCAGTACTTC. It translates to CASRDRGETQYF.

This clonotype was seen ten or more times. CDR3 bases: TGTGCCAGCAGCAGGGACAGGGACAACAATGAGCAGTTCTTC. Translated, it gives CASSRDRDNNEQFF. The chain links TRBV7-3 to TRBJ2-1; 9 bases are shared with TRBD1. The CDR3 is 14 amino acids. The germline gives CDR1 SGHTA, CDR2 FQGTGA. The trim removed 5 bases at V and 5 bases at J, leaving 4 bases unmatched.

The chain uses TRBV20-1 and TRBJ2-3; 8 bases are a match to TRBD2. The trim removed 0 bases at V and 8 bases at J, leaving 7 bases unmatched. The CDR3 contains 14 residues. Per the germline V gene, CDR1 is DFQATT and CDR2 is SNEGSKA (reference sequence). In nucleotides, the CDR3 is TGCAGTGCTAGAGATTCTCCCGGGGGGGGTACGCAGTATTTT. This sequence encodes CSARDSPGGGTQYF.

The chain employs TRBV7-2 and TRBJ2-4; no clear D gene. In germline, CDR1 is SGHTA, CDR2 FQGNSA. V was clipped by 1 base and J by 9 bases, with 13 bases between them. CDR3 size: 14 residues. The CDR3 DNA reads as TGTGCCAGCAGCTTAGATGCGGTAGCAGGCATTCAGTACTTC. Amino acid sequence: CASSLDAVAGIQYF.

The chain recombines TRBV12-3 or TRBV12-4 with TRBJ1-2; tentatively, D is TRBD1 (5 bases). This CDR3 is 13 amino acids long. V was shortened by 6 bases and J by 8 bases, with 16 bases between the two germline ends. The CDR3 coding sequence is TGTGCCAGCAGCTGGTCCTCTGAGGGGGGCTACACCTTC. It is translated as CASSWSSEGGYTF.

This clonotype was observed many times. V and J are TRBV5-1 and TRBJ2-7; 10 bases align to TRBD1. Trimming at V came to 4 bases and at J to 4 bases, leaving 8 bases not matched to a gene. Germline loops: CDR1 SGHRS, CDR2 YFSETQ. The CDR3 has 15 amino acids. The CDR3 bases are TGCGCCAGCAGCCTAGGGACAGGGGCATGGTACGAGCAGTACTTC. This gives the protein CASSLGTGAWYEQYF. The full variable domain, with the rest looked up from reference TRBV5-1 and TRBJ2-7, is KAGVTQTPRYLIKTRGQQVTLSCSPISGHRSVSWYQQTPGQGLQFLFEYFSETQRNKGNFPGRFSGRQFSNSRSEMNVSTLELGDSALYLCASSLGTGAWYEQYFGPGTRLTVT.

The chain couples TRBV9 to TRBJ2-4, with TRBD2 identical over 7 bases. Losses at the gene ends were 0 bases for V and 0 bases for J; bases not matched to a gene: 18. CDR1 is SGDLS, CDR2 YYNGEE, per germline. The CDR3 is made up of 21 amino acids. The chain's CDR3 is CASSVGPDSGGLGLAKNIQYF. CDR3 bases: TGTGCCAGCAGCGTAGGACCCGACTCGGGGGGACTGGGATTAGCCAAAAACATTCAGTACTTC.

V is TRBV6-5 and J is TRBJ2-3; 9 positions agree with TRBD1. This CDR3 has 15 residues. From germline, CDR1 is MNHEY and CDR2 SVGAGI. With V trimmed by 4 bases and J by 3 bases, 5 bases remained unmatched. CDR3 residues: CASSWTGTGTDTQYF. The CDR3 nucleotides are TGTGCCAGCAGTTGGACCGGGACAGGGACAGATACGCAGTATTTT.

This clonotype has more than one count but fewer than ten. This chain connects TRBV20-1 to TRBJ1-4, with 8 bases lining up with TRBD1. Per germline, CDR1 DFQATT and CDR2 SNEGSKA (reference sequence). The length of the CDR3 is 15 residues. J was trimmed by 1 base and V by 6 bases; bases with no gene match: 7. CDR3 in amino acids: CSASDRAGTNEKLFF. The CDR3 region has the DNA TGCAGTGCCTCGGACAGGGCAGGAACTAATGAAAAACTGTTTTTT.

The V gene is TRBV7-2, the J gene TRBJ2-5; 7 positions match TRBD1. This CDR3 has 14 amino acids. J lost 4 bases, V lost 5 bases, and 7 bases had no gene match. The germline V gene has CDR1 SGHTA and CDR2 FQGNSA. CDR3 sequence (DNA): TGTGCCAGCAGCGTGGGCAGGGGGATAGAGACCCAGTACTTC. Protein product: CASSVGRGIETQYF.

V and J are TRBV14 and TRBJ2-2; the D gene is possibly TRBD1 (5 bases). The V end was cut by 2 bases, the J end by 13 bases, with 14 bases between. Germline lookup yields CDR1 SGHDN and CDR2 FVKESK. CDR3 length equals 13 residues. CDR3 sequence reads: CASSQIMSGMLFF. The CDR3 nucleotides read TGTGCCAGCAGCCAAATAATGTCAGGGATGCTGTTTTTT.

This clonotype has ten or more counts. The V gene is TRBV12-3 or TRBV12-4, the J gene TRBJ1-5; no clear D gene. CDR3 size: 16 residues. The V end was cut by 3 bases, the J end by 0 bases, with 12 bases between. In DNA form, the CDR3 reads TGTGCCAGCAGTTTGGCTGGGTCCCTTAGCAATCAGCCCCAGCATTTT. As protein: CASSLAGSLSNQPQHF.